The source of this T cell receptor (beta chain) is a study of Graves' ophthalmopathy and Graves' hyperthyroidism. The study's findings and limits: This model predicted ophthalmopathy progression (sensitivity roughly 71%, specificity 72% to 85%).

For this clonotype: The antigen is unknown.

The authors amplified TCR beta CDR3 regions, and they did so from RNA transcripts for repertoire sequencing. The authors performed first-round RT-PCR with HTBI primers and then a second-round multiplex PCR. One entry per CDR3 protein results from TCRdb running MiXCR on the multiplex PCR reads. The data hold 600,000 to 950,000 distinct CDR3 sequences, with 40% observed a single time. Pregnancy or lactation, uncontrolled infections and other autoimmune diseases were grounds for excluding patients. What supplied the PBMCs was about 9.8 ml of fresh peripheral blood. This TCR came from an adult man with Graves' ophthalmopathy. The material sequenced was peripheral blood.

The CDR3 DNA follows: TGTGCCAGCAGTTTCTGGGAAGAAGAGACCCAGTACTTC. Translation gives CASSFWEEETQYF. The J gene is TRBJ2-5, the V gene TRBV7-9, with no clear D. CDR1 SEHNR and CDR2 FQNEAQ come from the germline V gene (reference sequence). The CDR3 is 13 amino acids. The V end lost 6 bases, the J end lost 3 bases, and 11 bases lay between the germline ends.